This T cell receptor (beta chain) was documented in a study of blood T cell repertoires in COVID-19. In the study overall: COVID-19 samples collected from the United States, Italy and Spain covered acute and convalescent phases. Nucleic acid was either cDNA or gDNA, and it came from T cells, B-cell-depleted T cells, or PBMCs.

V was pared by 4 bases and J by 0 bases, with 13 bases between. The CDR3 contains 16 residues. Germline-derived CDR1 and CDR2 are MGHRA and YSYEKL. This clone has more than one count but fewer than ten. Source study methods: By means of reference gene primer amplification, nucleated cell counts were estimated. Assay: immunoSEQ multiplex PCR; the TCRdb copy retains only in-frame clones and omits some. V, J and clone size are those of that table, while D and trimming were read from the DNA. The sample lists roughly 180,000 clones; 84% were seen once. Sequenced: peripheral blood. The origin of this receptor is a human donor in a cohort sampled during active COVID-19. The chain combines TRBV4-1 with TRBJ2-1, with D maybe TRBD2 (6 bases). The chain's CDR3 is CASSRDSRPSYNEQFF. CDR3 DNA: TGCGCCAGCAGCCGGGACTCGAGACCCTCCTACAATGAGCAGTTCTTC.